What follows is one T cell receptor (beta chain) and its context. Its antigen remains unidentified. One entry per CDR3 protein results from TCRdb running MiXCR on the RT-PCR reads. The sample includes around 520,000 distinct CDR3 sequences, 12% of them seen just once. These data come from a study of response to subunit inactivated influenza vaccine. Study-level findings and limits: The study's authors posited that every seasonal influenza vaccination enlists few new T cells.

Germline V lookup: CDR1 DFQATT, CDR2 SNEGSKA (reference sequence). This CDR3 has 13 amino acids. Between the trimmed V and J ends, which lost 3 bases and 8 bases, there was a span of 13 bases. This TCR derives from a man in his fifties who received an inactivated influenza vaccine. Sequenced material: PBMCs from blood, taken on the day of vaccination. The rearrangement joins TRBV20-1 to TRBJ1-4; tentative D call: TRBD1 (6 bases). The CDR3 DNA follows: TGCAGTGCTAGGGTGGGGGGGCACGAAAAACTGTTTTTT. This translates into CSARVGGHEKLFF.